The present T cell receptor beta chain was sequenced within a study of blood T cell repertoires in COVID-19 (dated by TCRdb to about 2020). In terms of the full investigation: Samples covering the acute and convalescent phases of COVID-19 were provided by collaborators in the United States, Italy and Spain. Deeply sampled blood TCRbeta repertoires from subjects exposed to, actively infected with, or recovered from COVID-19 were included in the dataset. The material from the prospective study consisted of cDNA or gDNA derived from T cells, B-cell-depleted T cells, or PBMCs. Where available, HLA class I and class II types were obtained from metadata supplied by the sample provider rather than from assay-based typing. A freely available public database, intended as a resource for researchers studying the immune response to SARS-CoV-2, is where the repertoires were released. Nearly every sample came with metadata listing a de-identified subject ID, COVID-19 status, age in years and sex. The samples were drawn from two sources: the first 160 participants of the ongoing ImmuneRACE study, and fewer than 1,500 subjects contributed by 6 global collaborators. General conclusions and limits of the study: How much clinical and demographic metadata was included differed by source and by participant, and the metadata was provided uncurated.

This clone was counted a single time. It lacks a known antigen. No base qualities exist here, and no much larger clone lies one base off it. Trimming costs V 3 bases and J 5 bases, and their ends lie 4 bases apart. Inclusive of the bounding cysteine and phenylalanine, the CDR3 is 12 residues long. CDR3 DNA only is kept here, 36 bases in frame from base 1. The CDR1 and CDR2 encoded by the germline V gene are SGHTA and FQGNSA. Whole blood was collected in K2EDTA tubes by collaborating institutions according to the institutions' own protocols. For TCRbeta analysis, collaborator samples were shipped as frozen whole blood, as isolated PBMCs, or as DNA extracted from either sample type. TCRbeta CDR3 regions were amplified from genomic DNA using the immunoSEQ Assay, a bias-controlled multiplex PCR. Regarding the original processing steps: The number of nucleated cells in each sample was estimated from the amplification of reference gene primers within the assay. To quantify the absolute abundance of each unique TCRbeta CDR3 rearrangement, sequence reads were collapsed and filtered. Productive Simpson clonality was computed per sample as the square root of Simpson's diversity index over productive rearrangements. In TCRdb, the immuneACCESS table is reduced to in-frame sequences with V and J assigned. These tables do not hold every clone; where another copy was compared, an unresolved V gene accounts for under half, and the others remain unexplained. V and J calls plus clone size are reproduced from that table; the DNA served to infer D and trimming. Counted in this sample were 70,000 to 100,000 clones; 90% of them appeared once. Around 4% of the sample is taken by the ten largest.

Material for sequencing was peripheral blood. The V gene is TRBV7-2 and the J gene is TRBJ2-2; too little of a D gene remains to name it. This clonotype originated in a woman older than 75 with active or convalescent COVID-19. The sequence in DNA is TGTGCCAGCAGCTTCCCGACCGGGGAGCTGTTTTTT. It specifies CASSFPTGELFF.